The clone carrying this T cell receptor beta chain came up a few times. Its antigen is not known. This sample was taken from a study of T cell repertoires in cytomegalovirus infection. Study conclusions and caveats: HLA-C-restricted, CMV-specific TCR beta clonotypes were dominant ex vivo.

Germline-derived CDR1 and CDR2 are MNHEY and SVGEGT. The CDR3 totals 13 residues. Trimming took 0 bases from V and 6 from J, leaving 8 bases between them. Via MiXCR, TCRdb re-called the reads, giving one row per CDR3 protein. The data show approximately 160,000 distinct CDR3 sequences, with roughly a sixth seen just once and under 20% held by the top ten. The sequenced sample was CD8+ T cells from PBMCs. The receptor comes from a human donor in good health (CMV status not recorded). Some clones in this sample may be carry-over from other donors' samples. This rearrangement joins TRBV6-2 or TRBV6-3 to TRBJ1-2; no reliable D call. CDR3: CASSYSQGDGYTF. The CDR3 DNA follows: TGTGCCAGCAGTTACTCTCAAGGAGATGGCTACACCTTC.